Here is one T cell receptor (beta chain) with its context. Repertoires were generated with immunoSEQ multiplex PCR, while TCRdb's copy carries only in-frame clones and drops some. The sample lists approximately 94,000 clones, 86% seen once, with 0.95% to 1.5% in the top ten. This entry belongs to a study of control samples from healthy donors and cancer patients. V lost 0 bases, J lost 5 bases, and 13 bases lay in between. This CDR3 region has 15 residues. Germline V gene data show CDR1 as LGHNA and CDR2 as YNFKEQ. The TCR sequence derives from a woman between 45 and 60 years old in good health. The rearrangement joins TRBV4-2 to TRBJ1-2; D is possibly TRBD1 (5 bases). Material: blood. As DNA, the CDR3 is TGTGCCAGCAGCCAAGAAGATCGACAGCTTTATGGCTACACCTTC. This encodes CASSQEDRQLYGYTF.